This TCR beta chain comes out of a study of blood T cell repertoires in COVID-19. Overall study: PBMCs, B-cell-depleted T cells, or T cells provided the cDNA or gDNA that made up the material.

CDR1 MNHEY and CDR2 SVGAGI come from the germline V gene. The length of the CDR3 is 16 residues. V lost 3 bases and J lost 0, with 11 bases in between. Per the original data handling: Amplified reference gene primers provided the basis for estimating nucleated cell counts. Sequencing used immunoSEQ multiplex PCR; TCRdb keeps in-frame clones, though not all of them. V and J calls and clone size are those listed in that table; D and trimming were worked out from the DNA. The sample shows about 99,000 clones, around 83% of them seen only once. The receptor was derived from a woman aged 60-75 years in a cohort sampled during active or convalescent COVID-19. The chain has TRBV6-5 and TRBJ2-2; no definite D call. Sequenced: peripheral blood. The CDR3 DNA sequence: TGTGCCAGCAGTTATCTGCGGTCCGCGAACACCGGGGAGCTGTTTTTT. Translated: CASSYLRSANTGELFF.